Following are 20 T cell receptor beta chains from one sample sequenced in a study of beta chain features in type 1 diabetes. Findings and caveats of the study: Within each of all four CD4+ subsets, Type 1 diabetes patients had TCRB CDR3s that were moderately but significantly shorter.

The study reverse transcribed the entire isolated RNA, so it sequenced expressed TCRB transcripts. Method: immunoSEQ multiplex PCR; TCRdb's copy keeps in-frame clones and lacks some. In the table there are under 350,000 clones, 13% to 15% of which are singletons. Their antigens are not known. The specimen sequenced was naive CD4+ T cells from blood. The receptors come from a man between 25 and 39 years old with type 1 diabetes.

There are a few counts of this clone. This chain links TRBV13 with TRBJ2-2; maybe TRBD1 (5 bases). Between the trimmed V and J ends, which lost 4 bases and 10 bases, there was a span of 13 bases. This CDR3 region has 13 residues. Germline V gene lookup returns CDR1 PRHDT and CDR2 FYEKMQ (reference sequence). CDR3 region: CASSSQDTSELFF. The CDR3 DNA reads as TGTGCCAGCAGCTCCCAGGACACCTCGGAGCTGTTTTTT. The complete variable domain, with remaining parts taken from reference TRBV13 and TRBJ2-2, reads AAGVIQSPRHLIKEKRETATLKCYPIPRHDTVYWYQQGPGQDPQFLISFYEKMQSDKGSIPDRFSAQQFSDYHSELNMSSLELGDSALYFCASSSQDTSELFFGEGSRLTVL.

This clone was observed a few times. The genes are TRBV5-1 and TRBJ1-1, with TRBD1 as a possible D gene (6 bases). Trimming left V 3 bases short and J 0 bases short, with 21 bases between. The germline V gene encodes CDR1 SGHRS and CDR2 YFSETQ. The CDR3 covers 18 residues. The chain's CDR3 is CASSYSDRSLGLNTEAFF. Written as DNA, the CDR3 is TGCGCCAGCAGCTATTCTGACAGGTCGCTTGGGTTGAACACTGAAGCTTTCTTT.

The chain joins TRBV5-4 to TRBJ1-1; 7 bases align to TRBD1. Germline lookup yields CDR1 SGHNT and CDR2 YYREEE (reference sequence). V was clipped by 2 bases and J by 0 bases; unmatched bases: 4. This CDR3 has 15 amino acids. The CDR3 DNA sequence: TGTGCCAGCAGCTTCGACAGGGTGATGAACACTGAAGCTTTCTTT. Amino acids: CASSFDRVMNTEAFF.

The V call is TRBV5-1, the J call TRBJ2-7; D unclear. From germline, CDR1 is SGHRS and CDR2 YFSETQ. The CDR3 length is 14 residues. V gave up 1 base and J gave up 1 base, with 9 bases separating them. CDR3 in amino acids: CASSLFVQSYEQYF. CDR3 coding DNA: TGCGCCAGCAGCTTGTTTGTTCAGTCCTACGAGCAGTACTTC.

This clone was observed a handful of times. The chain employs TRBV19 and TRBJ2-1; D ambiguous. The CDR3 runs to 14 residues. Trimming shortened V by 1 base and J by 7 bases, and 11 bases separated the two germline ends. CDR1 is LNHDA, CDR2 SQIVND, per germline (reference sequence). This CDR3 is CASSIVGQSNEQFF. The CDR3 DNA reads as TGTGCCAGTAGTATAGTTGGGCAGAGTAATGAGCAGTTCTTC.

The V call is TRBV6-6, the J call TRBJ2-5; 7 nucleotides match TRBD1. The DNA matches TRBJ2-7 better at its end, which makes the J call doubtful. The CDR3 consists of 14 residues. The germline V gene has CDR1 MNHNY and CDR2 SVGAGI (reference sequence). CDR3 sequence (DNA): TGTGCCAGCAGCCGACAGGGTGTACCCTACGAGCAGTACTTC. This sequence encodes CASSRQGVPYEQYF.

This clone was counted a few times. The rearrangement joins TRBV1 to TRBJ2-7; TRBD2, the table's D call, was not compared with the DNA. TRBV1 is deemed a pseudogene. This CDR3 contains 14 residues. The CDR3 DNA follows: TGCACCAGCAGCCAAGCGGGACTAGCCCACGAGCAGTACTTC. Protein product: CTSSQAGLAHEQYF.

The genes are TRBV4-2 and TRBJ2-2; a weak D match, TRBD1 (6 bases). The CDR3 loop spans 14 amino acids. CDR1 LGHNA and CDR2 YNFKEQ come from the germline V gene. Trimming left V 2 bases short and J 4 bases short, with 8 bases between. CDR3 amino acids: CASSQKGGTGELFF. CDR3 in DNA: TGTGCCAGCAGCCAAAAAGGGGGCACCGGGGAGCTGTTTTTT.

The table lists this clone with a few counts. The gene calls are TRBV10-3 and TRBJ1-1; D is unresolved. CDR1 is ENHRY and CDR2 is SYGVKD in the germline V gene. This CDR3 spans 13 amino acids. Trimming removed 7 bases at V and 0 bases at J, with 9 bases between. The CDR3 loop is CAIKREMNTEAFF. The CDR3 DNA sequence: TGTGCCATCAAACGGGAAATGAACACTGAAGCTTTCTTT.

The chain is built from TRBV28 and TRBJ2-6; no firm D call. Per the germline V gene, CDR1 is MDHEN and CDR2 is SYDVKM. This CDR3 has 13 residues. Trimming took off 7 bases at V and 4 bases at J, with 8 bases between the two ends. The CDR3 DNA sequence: TGTGCCAGCACCGCGCCCGGGGCCAACGTCCTGACTTTC. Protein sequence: CASTAPGANVLTF.

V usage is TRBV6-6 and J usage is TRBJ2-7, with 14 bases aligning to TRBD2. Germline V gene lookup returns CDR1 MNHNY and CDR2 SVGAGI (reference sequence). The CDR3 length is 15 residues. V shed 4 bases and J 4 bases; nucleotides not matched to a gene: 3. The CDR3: CASSWGTSGSYEQYF. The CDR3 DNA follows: TGTGCCAGCAGTTGGGGGACTAGCGGGAGTTACGAGCAGTACTTC.

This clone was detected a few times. The CDR3 nucleotides are TGTGCCAGCAGCCGCCGCCTCTCGGACGAGCAGTACTTC. Translating gives CASSRRLSDEQYF. The rearrangement uses TRBV4-2 and TRBJ2-7; D gene unclear. Germline CDR1 and CDR2: LGHNA and YNFKEQ. CDR3 length: 13 amino acids. Trimming removed 4 bases at V and 5 bases at J, with 12 bases between.

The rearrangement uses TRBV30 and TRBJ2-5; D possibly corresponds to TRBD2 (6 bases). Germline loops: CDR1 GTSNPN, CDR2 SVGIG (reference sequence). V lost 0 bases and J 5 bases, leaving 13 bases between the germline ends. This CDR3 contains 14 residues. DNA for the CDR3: TGTGCCTGGAGTGTGAAGGGTGGAGGGGAGACCCAGTACTTC. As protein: CAWSVKGGGETQYF.

CDR3 in DNA: TGTGCCAGCATCAAGACAGGGGGAAACATTCAGTACTTC. Residues: CASIKTGGNIQYF. J is TRBJ2-4 and V is TRBV21-1; no DNA check was done on the table's D call, TRBD1. TRBV21-1 is listed as a pseudogene. The CDR3 has 13 residues.

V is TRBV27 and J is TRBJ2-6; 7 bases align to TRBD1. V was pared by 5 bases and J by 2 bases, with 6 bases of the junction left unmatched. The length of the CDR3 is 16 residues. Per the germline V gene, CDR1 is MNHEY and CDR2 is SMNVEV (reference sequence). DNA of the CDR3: TGTGCCAGCAGTACACAGGGGTTTACTGGGGCCAACGTCCTGACTTTC. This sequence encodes CASSTQGFTGANVLTF.

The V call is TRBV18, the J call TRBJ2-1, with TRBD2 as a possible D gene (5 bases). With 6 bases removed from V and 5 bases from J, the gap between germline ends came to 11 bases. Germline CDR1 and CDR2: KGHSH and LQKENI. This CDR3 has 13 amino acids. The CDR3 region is CASSPMRDNEQFF. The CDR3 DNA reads TGTGCCAGCTCGCCCATGAGGGACAATGAGCAGTTCTTC. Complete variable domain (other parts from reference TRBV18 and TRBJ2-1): NAGVMQNPRHLVRRRGQEARLRCSPMKGHSHVYWYRQLPEEGLKFMVYLQKENIIDESGMPKERFSAEFPKEGPSILRIQQVVRGDSAAYFCASSPMRDNEQFFGPGTRLTVL.

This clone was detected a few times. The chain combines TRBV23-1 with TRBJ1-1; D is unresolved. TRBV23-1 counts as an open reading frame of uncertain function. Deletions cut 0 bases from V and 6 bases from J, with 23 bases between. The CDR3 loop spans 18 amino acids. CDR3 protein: CASSQSFWREGCQAEAFF. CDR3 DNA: TGCGCCAGCAGTCAATCGTTCTGGAGAGAGGGTTGTCAAGCTGAAGCTTTCTTT.

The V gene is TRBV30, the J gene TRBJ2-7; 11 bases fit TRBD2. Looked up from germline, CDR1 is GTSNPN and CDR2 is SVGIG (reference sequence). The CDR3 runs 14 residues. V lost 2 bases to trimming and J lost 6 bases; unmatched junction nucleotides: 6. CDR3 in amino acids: CAWSRTSGFFEQYF. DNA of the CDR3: TGTGCCTGGAGTCGGACTAGCGGGTTCTTCGAGCAGTACTTC. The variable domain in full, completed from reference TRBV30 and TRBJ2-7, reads SQTIHQWPATLVQPVGSPLSLECTVEGTSNPNLYWYRQAAGRGLQLLFYSVGIGQISSEVPQNLSASRPQDRQFILSSKKLLLSDSGFYLCAWSRTSGFFEQYFGPGTRLTVT.

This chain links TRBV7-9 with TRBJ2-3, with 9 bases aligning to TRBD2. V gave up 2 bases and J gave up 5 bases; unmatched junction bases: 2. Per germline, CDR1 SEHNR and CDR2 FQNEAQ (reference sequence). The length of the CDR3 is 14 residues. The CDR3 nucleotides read TGTGCCAGCAGCTTAATTAGCGGGAGAGATACGCAGTATTTT. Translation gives CASSLISGRDTQYF.

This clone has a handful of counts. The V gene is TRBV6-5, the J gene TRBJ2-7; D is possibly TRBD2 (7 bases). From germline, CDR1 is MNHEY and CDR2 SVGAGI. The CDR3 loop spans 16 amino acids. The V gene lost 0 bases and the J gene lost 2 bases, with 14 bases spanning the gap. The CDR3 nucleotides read TGTGCCAGCAGTTACTCCGGGGGGCAGGAAACCTACGAGCAGTACTTC. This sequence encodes CASSYSGGQETYEQYF.